The 16 T cell receptor beta chains reported below all come from one sample, sequenced in a study of OX40 agonist ivuxolimab in advanced cancers. TCRdb's copy holds only in-frame clones and misses some; the assay was immunoSEQ multiplex PCR. The data hold about 31,000 clones, with about 90% observed a single time. This material consisted of CD4+ or CD8+ T cells sorted from blood, taken in a trial of the OX40 agonist ivuxolimab. The receptors come from an adult with an advanced solid tumor such as melanoma, head and neck, liver or kidney cancer.

The chain has TRBV4-1 and TRBJ1-1; TRBD1 is a possible D gene (5 bases). Germline CDR1 is MGHRA and CDR2 is YSYEKL. V lost 1 base and J 4 bases, leaving 13 bases between the germline ends. This CDR3 is 15 amino acids long. CDR3: CASSQAGREVTEAFF. The CDR3 nucleotides read TGCGCCAGCAGCCAAGCGGGACGGGAGGTCACTGAAGCTTTCTTT.

The chain joins TRBV6-1 to TRBJ1-4; D is undetermined. The CDR3 contains 16 residues. The germline gives CDR1 MNHNS, CDR2 SASEGT. Trimming left V 3 bases short and J 8 bases short, with 19 bases between. This CDR3 is CASSEGTAPAEEKLFF. The CDR3, as DNA: TGTGCCAGCAGTGAGGGAACGGCACCGGCGGAAGAAAAACTGTTTTTT.

The gene calls are TRBV5-1 and TRBJ1-1; D is uncertain. V gave up 1 base and J gave up 5 bases, with 15 bases separating them. The germline V gene encodes CDR1 SGHRS and CDR2 YFSETQ. The CDR3 spans 15 residues. CDR3 residues: CASSLFTVNGTEAFF. The CDR3 DNA sequence: TGCGCCAGCAGCTTGTTTACAGTTAATGGGACTGAAGCTTTCTTT. Drawing the rest from reference TRBV5-1 and TRBJ1-1, the complete variable domain is KAGVTQTPRYLIKTRGQQVTLSCSPISGHRSVSWYQQTPGQGLQFLFEYFSETQRNKGNFPGRFSGRQFSNSRSEMNVSTLELGDSALYLCASSLFTVNGTEAFFGQGTRLTVV.

The genes are TRBV2 and TRBJ2-1, with D unresolved. Germline V lookup: CDR1 SNHLY, CDR2 FYNNEI. The germline V and J ends were trimmed by 8 bases and 5 bases, with 7 bases remaining between them. This CDR3 has 11 amino acids. The CDR3 region is CASPTHNEQFF. CDR3 bases: TGTGCCAGCCCAACACACAATGAGCAGTTCTTC.

The J gene is TRBJ2-5, the V gene TRBV10-3, with 7 bases identical to TRBD1. The DNA matches TRBJ2-7 better at its end, which makes the J call doubtful. The length of the CDR3 is 14 residues. Per the germline V gene, CDR1 is ENHRY and CDR2 is SYGVKD. CDR3 region: CAISEAPQGDEQYF. The DNA of the CDR3 is TGTGCCATCAGTGAAGCCCCCCAGGGGGACGAGCAGTACTTC.

The chain combines TRBV2 with TRBJ2-2, with 8 positions matching TRBD2. Germline CDR1 reads SNHLY; CDR2 reads FYNNEI. The V gene end was trimmed by 6 bases and the J gene end by 0 bases; junction bases not matched to a gene: 6. This CDR3 has 16 residues. Here the CDR3 reads CASSYLAGSNTGELFF. The CDR3 DNA reads as TGTGCCAGCAGCTATCTAGCGGGCTCGAACACCGGGGAGCTGTTTTTT.

The rearrangement uses TRBV5-5 and TRBJ1-4; D gene ambiguous. The V and J ends lost 0 bases and 0 bases respectively, with 3 bases between them. The CDR3 is 14 residues long. In germline, CDR1 is SGHKS, CDR2 YYEKEE (reference sequence). CDR3: CASSLVATNEKLFF. The CDR3 nucleotides read TGTGCCAGCAGCTTGGTGGCAACTAATGAAAAACTGTTTTTT.

V gene TRBV11-2 combines with J gene TRBJ2-3; D gene ambiguous. Trimming removed 4 bases at V and 3 bases at J, with 8 bases between. Germline assignment: CDR1 SGHAT and CDR2 FQNNGV. The CDR3 has 13 amino acids. The DNA of the CDR3 is TGTGCCAGCAGCTCACTCAGAACAGATACGCAGTATTTT. It specifies CASSSLRTDTQYF. The whole variable domain, filled in from reference TRBV11-2 and TRBJ2-3, reads EAGVAQSPRYKIIEKRQSVAFWCNPISGHATLYWYQQILGQGPKLLIQFQNNGVVDDSQLPKDRFSAERLKGVDSTLKIQPAKLEDSAVYLCASSSLRTDTQYFGPGTRLTVL.

The chain uses TRBV19 and TRBJ2-5, with D possibly matching TRBD1 (6 bases). The CDR3 covers 16 residues. V dropped 7 bases and J dropped 2 bases, with 20 bases sitting between them. Germline-derived CDR1 and CDR2 are LNHDA and SQIVND (reference sequence). The CDR3 sequence is CASKEGWGPVQETQYF. The CDR3 DNA sequence: TGTGCCAGTAAAGAGGGATGGGGGCCCGTTCAAGAGACCCAGTACTTC. Full variable domain (missing parts from reference TRBV19 and TRBJ2-5): DGGITQSPKYLFRKEGQNVTLSCEQNLNHDAMYWYRQDPGQGLRLIYYSQIVNDFQKGDIAEGYSVSREKKESFPLTVTSAQKNPTAFYLCASKEGWGPVQETQYFGPGTRLLVL.

Comment on this clone: At one of its ends the junction is not consistent with the germline gene, which may arise from a read error. The chain joins TRBV7-7 to TRBJ2-1; D is possibly TRBD1 (6 bases). This CDR3 has 12 residues. CDR1 is SSHAT, CDR2 FNYEAQ, per germline (reference sequence). The CDR3 region has the DNA TGTGCTAGCAGCTCGGACAGTAATGAGCAGTTCTTC. Its translation is CASSSDSNEQFF.

The genes are TRBV5-1 and TRBJ2-1; 7 bases are shared with TRBD1. The CDR3 contains 16 residues. Unmatched junction bases numbered 9, after V lost 1 base and J lost 5 bases. Germline V CDR1 and CDR2: SGHRS, YFSETQ. The DNA of the CDR3 is TGCGCCAGCAGCTTGAATACAGGGGCGATCGACAATGAGCAGTTCTTC. Its translation: CASSLNTGAIDNEQFF.

The gene calls are TRBV7-9 and TRBJ2-7; a weak D match, TRBD2 (6 bases). CDR1 is SEHNR and CDR2 is FQNEAQ in the germline V gene (reference sequence). The CDR3 consists of 13 residues. V was shortened by 0 bases and J by 6 bases, with 9 bases between the two germline ends. The CDR3 region has the DNA TGTGCCAGCAGCTTAGCAGGAGGGGTCGAGCAGTACTTC. As protein: CASSLAGGVEQYF.

The chain carries TRBV6-1 and TRBJ1-2; 8 bases agree with TRBD1. Looked up from germline, CDR1 is MNHNS and CDR2 is SASEGT. This CDR3 is 14 amino acids long. The J segment lost 5 bases and the V segment lost 6 bases, leaving 8 bases of the junction unmatched. The CDR3 region is CASSSGQGNYGYTF. CDR3 DNA: TGTGCCAGCAGCAGCGGACAGGGAAATTATGGCTACACCTTC.

This rearrangement joins TRBV28 to TRBJ2-7; 11 positions agree with TRBD2. Germline CDR1 reads MDHEN; CDR2 reads SYDVKM. V was pared by 6 bases and J by 4 bases, with 11 bases of the junction left unmatched. The CDR3 covers 16 residues. CDR3 sequence: CASSPARASGRYEQYF. For the CDR3, the DNA is TGTGCCAGCAGCCCGGCTAGGGCTAGCGGGAGGTACGAGCAGTACTTC.

The chain combines TRBV5-1 with TRBJ2-7; 12 nucleotides align to TRBD2. From germline, CDR1 is SGHRS and CDR2 YFSETQ. The V and J ends lost 0 bases and 6 bases, in that order; junction bases with no gene match: 13. The CDR3 has 18 amino acids. CDR3 DNA: TGCGCCAGCAGCTTGGTTGGGACTAGCGGGTCGTTTTCACCCGAGCAGTACTTC. Protein sequence: CASSLVGTSGSFSPEQYF.

This sequence joins TRBV5-5 and TRBJ1-2, with D maybe TRBD1 (5 bases). V lost 5 bases to trimming and J lost 5 bases, with 16 bases between them. Germline V lookup: CDR1 SGHKS, CDR2 YYEKEE (reference sequence). This CDR3 contains 14 residues. CDR3 sequence (DNA): TGTGCCAGCAGTTCCCGGGAGGGGATATATGGCTACACCTTC. Amino acids: CASSSREGIYGYTF.